The 24 T cell receptor beta chains given below trace back to one sample, sequenced in a study of cytomegalovirus exposure and HLA in healthy donors. Amplification used 60 Vbeta primers and 13 Jbeta primers. Data came from immunoSEQ multiplex PCR; TCRdb stores just in-frame clones and leaves some out. The sample has about 120,000 clones; about 80% are singletons. The sequencing sample was made of PBMCs. These receptors were taken from a man between 60 and 75 years old in good health and CMV-seropositive.

Concerning this clone: Other nucleotide sequences in the sample specify the same CDR3. This chain uses TRBV4-2 with TRBJ2-7; D is perhaps TRBD1 (7 bases). The CDR3 length is 14 residues. Trimming cost V 4 bases and J 4 bases, with 14 bases left between them. In germline, CDR1 is LGHNA, CDR2 YNFKEQ. CDR3 coding DNA: TGTGCCAGCAGCCGTGGGCAGGGGGGATACGAGCAGTACTTC. It encodes CASSRGQGGYEQYF.

This chain links TRBV11-2 with TRBJ2-3; 14 nucleotides align to TRBD2. CDR3 size: 15 residues. The junction had 5 bases not matched to a gene; V was cut back by 6 bases and J by 6 bases. CDR1 and CDR2 (germline): SGHAT, FQNNGV. The CDR3 DNA is TGTGCCAGCAGGCGGACTAGCGGGAGGTGGGATACGCAGTATTTT. Translated, it gives CASRRTSGRWDTQYF.

The chain joins TRBV18 to TRBJ2-7; no clear D. V was shortened by 6 bases and J by 2 bases, with 14 bases between the two germline ends. CDR1 is KGHSH and CDR2 is LQKENI in the germline V gene. CDR3 size: 14 residues. CDR3 region: CASSQGGDAYEQYF. Here the CDR3 DNA reads TGTGCCAGCTCCCAAGGTGGAGATGCCTACGAGCAGTACTTC.

The rearrangement links TRBV5-1 to TRBJ2-1, with 11 bases identical to TRBD2. Germline CDR1 is SGHRS and CDR2 is YFSETQ. The V segment lost 2 bases and the J segment 5 bases; nucleotides outside the gene matches: 6. The length of the CDR3 is 16 residues. The chain's CDR3 is CASSFSSGRGNNEQFF. The CDR3 DNA follows: TGCGCCAGCAGCTTTAGTAGCGGGAGGGGGAACAATGAGCAGTTCTTC.

The chain uses TRBV7-3 and TRBJ2-1, with TRBD2 matching over 7 bases. The ends lost 1 base at V and 3 bases at J; junction bases unmatched: 6. CDR3 length equals 16 residues. From germline, CDR1 is SGHTA and CDR2 FQGTGA. CDR3 nucleotides: TGTGCCAGCAGCTTAAGTTCTAGCGGCTACTACAATGAGCAGTTCTTC. Translating gives CASSLSSSGYYNEQFF.

The chain has TRBV7-9 and TRBJ2-5; TRBD1 is a possible D gene (5 bases). Germline CDR1 is SEHNR and CDR2 is FQNEAQ (reference sequence). Trimming took off 2 bases at V and 5 bases at J, with 15 bases between the two ends. The CDR3 totals 15 residues. The CDR3 DNA follows: TGTGCCAGCAGCTTAAGTCCCCAGGGATGGGAGACCCAGTACTTC. Protein sequence: CASSLSPQGWETQYF.

V and J are TRBV9 and TRBJ2-7; 7 nucleotides line up with TRBD2. J lost 6 bases, V lost 1 base, and 4 bases had no gene match. Germline V gene lookup returns CDR1 SGDLS and CDR2 YYNGEE. The CDR3 runs to 13 residues. CDR3 DNA: TGTGCCAGCAGCGTAAGCCTAGCGGCCGAGCAGTACTTC. Translated: CASSVSLAAEQYF.

The chain links TRBV28 to TRBJ1-5, with D unclear. Germline-derived CDR1 and CDR2 are MDHEN and SYDVKM. CDR3 size: 14 residues. V was clipped by 5 bases and J by 6 bases, with 14 bases between them. This CDR3 reads CASSQYSAGQPQHF. In DNA, the CDR3 is TGTGCCAGCAGTCAGTACAGCGCGGGTCAGCCCCAGCATTTT.

V and J are TRBV29-1 and TRBJ2-1, with TRBD2 identical over 8 bases. Looked up from germline, CDR1 is SQVTM and CDR2 is ANQGSEA. This CDR3 contains 14 residues. V lost 1 base and J lost 6; bases outside the gene matches: 5. The CDR3 is CSVEGLAGLNEQFF. The CDR3 DNA follows: TGCAGCGTTGAAGGGCTAGCGGGCCTCAATGAGCAGTTCTTC.

The gene calls are TRBV7-8 and TRBJ2-7, with unresolved D. There are 13 residues in the CDR3. V lost 2 bases and J 4 bases, leaving 9 bases between the germline ends. Germline V gives CDR1 SGHVS, CDR2 FQNEAQ. This CDR3 reads CASSLNPRYEQYF. The CDR3 bases are TGTGCCAGCAGCTTAAACCCGAGGTACGAGCAGTACTTC.

This chain joins TRBV11-3 and TRBJ2-1, with D tentatively TRBD2 (6 bases). The V end was cut by 6 bases, the J end by 9 bases, with 6 bases between. CDR1 is SGHNT, CDR2 YENEEA, per germline. CDR3 size: 10 residues. CDR3 protein: CASRGGEQFF. The CDR3 DNA follows: TGTGCCAGCAGGGGGGGTGAGCAGTTCTTC.

The chain has TRBV14 and TRBJ2-3; a possible D gene is TRBD1 (7 bases). This CDR3 has 15 residues. The germline V gene encodes CDR1 SGHDN and CDR2 FVKESK. Deletions cut 3 bases from V and 4 bases from J, with 14 bases between. This CDR3 reads CASSHRTGGADTQYF. The CDR3 bases are TGTGCCAGCAGCCACCGGACAGGAGGGGCAGATACGCAGTATTTT.

V usage is TRBV18 and J usage is TRBJ1-1; tentatively, D is TRBD1 (6 bases). This CDR3 is 15 amino acids long. Germline CDR1 KGHSH, CDR2 LQKENI. V shed 0 bases and J shed 4 bases, with 12 bases lying between them. The CDR3 spells CASSPPGALVTEAFF. DNA of the CDR3: TGTGCCAGCTCACCACCGGGGGCCCTGGTCACTGAAGCTTTCTTT.

CDR3 sequence (DNA): TGTGCCAGCGTTGGGCAGAGGAACACTGAAGCTTTCTTT. Its translation: CASVGQRNTEAFF. The V gene is TRBV19, the J gene TRBJ1-1; no firm D call. The CDR3 sequence is 13 residues long. V gave up 9 bases and J gave up 1 base, with 12 bases separating them. Germline V CDR1 and CDR2: LNHDA, SQIVND (reference sequence).

The chain couples TRBV11-2 to TRBJ2-1; D gene uncertain. The CDR3 runs 13 residues. Between the trimmed V and J ends, which lost 0 bases and 8 bases, there was a span of 8 bases. Germline CDR1 and CDR2: SGHAT and FQNNGV. The chain's CDR3 is CASSLDRIDEQFF. CDR3 coding DNA: TGTGCCAGCAGCTTAGACAGGATCGATGAGCAGTTCTTC.

The chain joins TRBV6-1 to TRBJ1-1, with D possibly TRBD1 on 5 matching bases. This CDR3 region has 15 residues. Trimming took 2 bases from V and 4 from J, leaving 14 bases between them. Germline V gives CDR1 MNHNS, CDR2 SASEGT. Here the CDR3 DNA reads TGTGCCAGCAGTGAATGGGGAGGGGAGGGCACTGAAGCTTTCTTT. Translation gives CASSEWGGEGTEAFF.

V usage is TRBV19 and J usage is TRBJ1-1; 7 nucleotides line up with TRBD1. Per germline, CDR1 LNHDA and CDR2 SQIVND (reference sequence). The CDR3 loop spans 11 amino acids. The V and J ends lost 4 bases and 11 bases, in that order; junction bases with no gene match: 4. DNA of the CDR3: TGTGCCAGTAGTACAAACAGGGGCGCTTTCTTT. It codes for CASSTNRGAFF.

The chain couples TRBV5-1 to TRBJ2-1; tentatively, D is TRBD2 (5 bases). Germline CDR1 SGHRS, CDR2 YFSETQ. Trimming took 3 bases from V and 9 from J, leaving 25 bases between them. This CDR3 is built from 17 residues. The CDR3 loop reads CASSSSSPGYPFGEQFF. The CDR3 bases are TGCGCCAGCAGCTCATCCTCTCCGGGATACCCCTTCGGTGAGCAGTTCTTC.

This chain connects TRBV7-3 to TRBJ1-1, with unresolved D. The V gene lost 3 bases and the J gene lost 6 bases, with 17 bases spanning the gap. CDR3 size: 15 residues. The germline CDR1 and CDR2 sequences are SGHTA and FQGTGA. CDR3 residues: CASSLGLGGSPEAFF. The DNA for the CDR3 is TGTGCCAGCAGCTTGGGCTTAGGAGGATCCCCTGAAGCTTTCTTT.

The chain uses TRBV10-2 and TRBJ2-2, with 9 bases fitting TRBD1. Germline V gives CDR1 WSHSY, CDR2 SAAADI. The CDR3 loop spans 15 amino acids. V was clipped by 8 bases and J by 4 bases; unmatched bases: 8. The DNA of the CDR3 is TGCGCCAGCTTGGGAGGGACAGGGTCCACCGGGGAGCTGTTTTTT. Amino acids: CASLGGTGSTGELFF.

The CDR3 DNA reads as TGTGCCAGCAGCGCCCCCCCCATTGACACTGAAGCTTTCTTT. Translation gives CASSAPPIDTEAFF. V and J are TRBV9 and TRBJ1-1, with unresolved D. The CDR3 totals 14 residues. V was clipped by 3 bases and J by 3 bases, with 12 bases between them. Germline CDR1 SGDLS, CDR2 YYNGEE.

The genes are TRBV7-3 and TRBJ1-1; D might be TRBD1 (5 bases). Trimming pared 5 bases from V and 5 bases from J, leaving 18 bases between. Germline loops: CDR1 SGHTA, CDR2 FQGTGA. CDR3 size: 15 residues. DNA for the CDR3: TGTGCCAGCAGCAAAACCGGGGCCGGGGGGACTGAAGCTTTCTTT. Its protein is CASSKTGAGGTEAFF. The full variable domain, with the rest looked up from reference TRBV7-3 and TRBJ1-1, is GAGVSQTPSNKVTEKGKYVELRCDPISGHTALYWYRQSLGQGPEFLIYFQGTGAADDSGLPNDRFFAVRPEGSVSTLKIQRTERGDSAVYLCASSKTGAGGTEAFFGQGTRLTVV.

The chain carries TRBV7-3 and TRBJ1-1, with TRBD1 matching over 7 bases. The junction had 12 bases not matched to a gene; V was cut back by 5 bases and J by 0 bases. This CDR3 is 17 amino acids long. Germline V gene lookup returns CDR1 SGHTA and CDR2 FQGTGA. The CDR3 sequence: CASSRRPGGEMNTEAFF. In DNA form, the CDR3 reads TGTGCCAGCAGCCGCCGTCCAGGGGGAGAGATGAACACTGAAGCTTTCTTT.

The rearrangement uses TRBV18 and TRBJ1-1; perhaps TRBD1 as D (6 bases). This CDR3 is built from 17 residues. CDR1 is KGHSH, CDR2 LQKENI, per germline. V was cut by 0 bases and J by 2 bases, with 16 bases left in between. CDR3 coding DNA: TGTGCCAGCTCACCACCGGGGGGGCTCCAGGTCAACACTGAAGCTTTCTTT. The encoded protein is CASSPPGGLQVNTEAFF.